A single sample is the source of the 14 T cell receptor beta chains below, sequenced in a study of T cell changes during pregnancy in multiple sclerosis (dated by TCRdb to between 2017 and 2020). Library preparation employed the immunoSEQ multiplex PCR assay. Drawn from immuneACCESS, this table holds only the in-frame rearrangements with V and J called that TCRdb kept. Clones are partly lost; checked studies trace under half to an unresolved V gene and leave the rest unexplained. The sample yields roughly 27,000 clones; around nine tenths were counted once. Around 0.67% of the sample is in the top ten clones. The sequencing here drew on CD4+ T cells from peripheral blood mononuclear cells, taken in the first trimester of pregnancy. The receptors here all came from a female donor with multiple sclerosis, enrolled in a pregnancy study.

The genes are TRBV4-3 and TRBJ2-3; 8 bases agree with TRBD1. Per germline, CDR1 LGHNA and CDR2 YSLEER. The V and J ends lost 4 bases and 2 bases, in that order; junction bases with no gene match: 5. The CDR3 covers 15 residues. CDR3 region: CASSPQGVITDTQYF. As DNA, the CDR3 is TGCGCCAGCAGCCCACAGGGGGTTATCACAGATACGCAGTATTTT.

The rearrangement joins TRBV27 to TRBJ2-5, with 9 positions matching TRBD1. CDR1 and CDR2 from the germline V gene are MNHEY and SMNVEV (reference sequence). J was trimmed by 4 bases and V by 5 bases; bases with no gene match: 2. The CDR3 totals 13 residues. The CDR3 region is CASSLGQGETQYF. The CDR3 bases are TGTGCCAGCAGTCTGGGACAGGGAGAGACCCAGTACTTC.

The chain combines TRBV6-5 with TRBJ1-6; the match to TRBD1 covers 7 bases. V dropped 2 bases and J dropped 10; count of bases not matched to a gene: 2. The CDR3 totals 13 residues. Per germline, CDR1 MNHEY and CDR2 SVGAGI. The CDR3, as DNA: TGTGCCAGCAGTTACGACAGGGAGTCACCCCTCCACTTT. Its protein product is CASSYDRESPLHF.

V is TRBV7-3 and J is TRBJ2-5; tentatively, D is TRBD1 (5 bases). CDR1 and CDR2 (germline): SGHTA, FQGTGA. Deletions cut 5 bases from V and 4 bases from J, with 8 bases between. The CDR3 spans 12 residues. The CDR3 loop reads CASSADRETQYF. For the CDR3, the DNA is TGTGCCAGCAGCGCTGACAGAGAGACCCAGTACTTC. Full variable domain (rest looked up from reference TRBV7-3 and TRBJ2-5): GAGVSQTPSNKVTEKGKYVELRCDPISGHTALYWYRQSLGQGPEFLIYFQGTGAADDSGLPNDRFFAVRPEGSVSTLKIQRTERGDSAVYLCASSADRETQYFGPGTRLLVL.

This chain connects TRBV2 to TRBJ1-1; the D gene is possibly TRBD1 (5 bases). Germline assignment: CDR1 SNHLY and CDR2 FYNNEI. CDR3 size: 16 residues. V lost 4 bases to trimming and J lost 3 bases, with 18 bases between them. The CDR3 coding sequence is TGTGCCAGCAGTGGCCTGCTCTCCCCCAGGGACACTGAAGCTTTCTTT. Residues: CASSGLLSPRDTEAFF. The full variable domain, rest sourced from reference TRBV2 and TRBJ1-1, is EPEVTQTPSHQVTQMGQEVILRCVPISNHLYFYWYRQILGQKVEFLVSFYNNEISEKSEIFDDQFSVERPDGSNFTLKIRSTKLEDSAMYFCASSGLLSPRDTEAFFGQGTRLTVV.

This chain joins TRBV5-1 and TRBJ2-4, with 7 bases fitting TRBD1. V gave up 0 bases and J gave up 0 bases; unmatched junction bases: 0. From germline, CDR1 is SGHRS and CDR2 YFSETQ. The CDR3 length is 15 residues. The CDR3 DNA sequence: TGCGCCAGCAGCTTGGGGGACAGAGCCAAAAACATTCAGTACTTC. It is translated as CASSLGDRAKNIQYF.

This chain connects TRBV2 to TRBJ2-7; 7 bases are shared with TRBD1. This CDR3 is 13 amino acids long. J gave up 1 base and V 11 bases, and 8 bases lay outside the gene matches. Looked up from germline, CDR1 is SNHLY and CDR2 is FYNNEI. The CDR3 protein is CAGTGTASYEQYF. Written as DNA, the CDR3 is TGTGCCGGTACCGGGACAGCTTCCTACGAGCAGTACTTC.

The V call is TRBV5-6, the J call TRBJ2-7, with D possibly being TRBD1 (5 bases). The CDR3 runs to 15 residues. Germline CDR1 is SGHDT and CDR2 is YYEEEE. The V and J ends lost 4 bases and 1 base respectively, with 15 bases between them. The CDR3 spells CASSVGAWGSYEQYF. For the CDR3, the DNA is TGTGCCAGCAGCGTAGGGGCCTGGGGTTCCTACGAGCAGTACTTC.

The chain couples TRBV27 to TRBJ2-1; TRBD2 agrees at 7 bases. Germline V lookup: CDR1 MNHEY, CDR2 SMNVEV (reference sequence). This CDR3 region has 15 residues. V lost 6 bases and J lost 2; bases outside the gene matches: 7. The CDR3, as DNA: TGTGCCAGCAGGCTGCTAGCGGTCGCCTACAATGAGCAGTTCTTC. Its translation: CASRLLAVAYNEQFF.

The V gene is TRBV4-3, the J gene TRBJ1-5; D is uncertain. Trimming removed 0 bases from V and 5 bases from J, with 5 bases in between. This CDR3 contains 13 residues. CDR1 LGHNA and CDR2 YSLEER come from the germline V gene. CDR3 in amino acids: CASSQDRYQPQHF. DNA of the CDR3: TGCGCCAGCAGCCAAGATCGGTATCAGCCCCAGCATTTT.

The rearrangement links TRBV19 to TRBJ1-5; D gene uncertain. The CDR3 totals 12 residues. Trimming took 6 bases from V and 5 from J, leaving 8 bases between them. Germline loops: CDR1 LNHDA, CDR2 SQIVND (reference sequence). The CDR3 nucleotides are TGTGCCAGTAGCGAGGGTGATCAGCCCCAGCATTTT. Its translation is CASSEGDQPQHF.

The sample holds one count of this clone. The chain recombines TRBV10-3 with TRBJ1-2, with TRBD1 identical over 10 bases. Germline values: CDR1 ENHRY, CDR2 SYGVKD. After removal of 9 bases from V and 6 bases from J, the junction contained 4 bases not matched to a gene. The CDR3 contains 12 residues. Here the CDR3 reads CAIATGGHGYTF. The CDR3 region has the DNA TGTGCCATAGCGACAGGGGGCCATGGCTACACCTTC.

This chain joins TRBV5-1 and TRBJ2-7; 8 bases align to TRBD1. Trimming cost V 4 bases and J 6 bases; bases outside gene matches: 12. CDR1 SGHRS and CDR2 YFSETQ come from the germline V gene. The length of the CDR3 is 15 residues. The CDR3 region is CASSTRTGSLSEQYF. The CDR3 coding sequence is TGCGCCAGCAGCACTCGGACAGGGTCTCTCTCCGAGCAGTACTTC.

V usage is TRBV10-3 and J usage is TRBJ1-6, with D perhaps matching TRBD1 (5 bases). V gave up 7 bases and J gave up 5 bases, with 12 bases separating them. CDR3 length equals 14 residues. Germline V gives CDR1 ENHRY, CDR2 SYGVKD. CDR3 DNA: TGTGCCATCAAGTTCGGACAAGATAATTCACCCCTCCACTTT. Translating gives CAIKFGQDNSPLHF.